At least ten counts were recorded for the clone carrying this TCR beta chain. Its antigen remains unidentified. It was with unique molecular identifiers that the TCRbeta library was prepared. TCRdb called the PCR reads again in MiXCR, with one record for every CDR3 protein. The sample includes around 250,000 distinct CDR3 sequences, 8.2% of them seen just once. The ends were cut back, 6 bases at V and 8 bases at J, with 14 bases in the middle. The CDR3 length is 14 residues. Per the germline V gene, CDR1 is MNHNS and CDR2 is SASEGT. This entry belongs to a study of T-cell reconstitution after alpha-beta-depleted transplantation in children. Study-wide findings and caveats: Two months or so post-transplant, alpha-beta T cells reportedly derived from several hundred expanded graft clones. A year had passed since transplant, and T-cell counts and diversity by then came mostly from newly produced T cells. Diversity of TCRbeta at day 60 was high in some patients, arising from surviving recipient T cells and thymic progenitors.

This TCR was sampled from a male patient between 10 and 17 years old who had a stem cell transplant for acute lymphoblastic leukemia, so the T cells may come from the graft donor. This chain uses TRBV6-1 with TRBJ1-6, with no clear D. The specimen comprised PBMCs, mostly from graft donor cells, sampled 180 days after TCRalphabeta/CD19-depleted stem cell transplant. CDR3 in amino acids: CASSPVGGYSPLHF. The CDR3 DNA is TGTGCCAGCAGCCCCGTGGGTGGGTATTCACCCCTCCACTTT.